The next 20 T cell receptor beta chains were all read from a single sample in a study of CD8 T cells in Susac syndrome. Random hexamers were used to reverse transcribe an amount of about 0.45 to 1 ug RNA. TCRdb recomputed calls from the immunoSEQ multiplex PCR reads with MiXCR, one row per CDR3 protein. Counted here are hundreds of thousands of distinct CDR3 sequences, roughly 84% occurring once; the ten biggest clones make up approximately 0.12%. Sequenced: CD8+ T cells from PBMCs. The receptors here all came from a human donor with multiple sclerosis.

The chain carries TRBV18 and TRBJ2-3, with D possibly TRBD2 on 6 matching bases. The CDR3 is 16 amino acids. Trimming left V 8 bases short and J 0 bases short, with 18 bases between. Germline V gene sequence: CDR1 KGHSH, CDR2 LQKENI. The DNA of the CDR3 is TGTGCCAGCACAAGAGGGACTCCCACTAGCACAGATACGCAGTATTTT. This codes for CASTRGTPTSTDTQYF.

The table lists this clonotype with a count of one. CDR3 region: CASSNRDSSYNEQFF. DNA of the CDR3: TGTGCCAGCAGCAACCGGGACAGCTCCTACAATGAGCAGTTCTTC. V and J are TRBV7-9 and TRBJ2-1; 7 bases line up with TRBD1. J was trimmed by 0 bases and V by 5 bases; bases with no gene match: 4. CDR1 and CDR2 (germline): SEHNR, FQNEAQ (reference sequence). The length of the CDR3 is 15 residues.

This clonotype was counted only a few times. This chain uses TRBV6-1 with TRBJ2-7; TRBD2 aligns across 9 bases. The CDR3 is 13 residues long. J lost 7 bases, V lost 8 bases, and 9 bases had no gene match. Looked up from germline, CDR1 is MNHNS and CDR2 is SASEGT. The CDR3 DNA reads TGTGCCAGCCGCCCCGCGGGAGGGCTAGAGCAGTACTTC. Protein sequence: CASRPAGGLEQYF.

The V gene is TRBV5-1, the J gene TRBJ2-1; 10 nucleotides align to TRBD2. The CDR3 has 16 residues. Germline V gene lookup returns CDR1 SGHRS and CDR2 YFSETQ. J was trimmed by 5 bases and V by 0 bases; bases with no gene match: 5. The CDR3 nucleotides are TGCGCCAGCAGCTTGGATCTAGCGGGAGAGGACAATGAGCAGTTCTTC. Protein: CASSLDLAGEDNEQFF.

This chain connects TRBV6-6 to TRBJ2-3, with D possibly being TRBD1 (6 bases). CDR1 and CDR2 (germline): MNHNY, SVGAGI (reference sequence). Trimming pared 2 bases from V and 6 bases from J, leaving 12 bases between. This CDR3 has 14 amino acids. CDR3 sequence: CASSYAGTYDTQYF. The DNA for the CDR3 is TGTGCCAGCAGTTACGCCGGGACATACGATACGCAGTATTTT.

The chain carries TRBV27 and TRBJ2-1; 9 bases are a match to TRBD2. Germline CDR1 MNHEY, CDR2 SMNVEV (reference sequence). The CDR3 consists of 15 residues. Trimming took 3 bases from V and 10 from J; bases not matched to a gene: 10. This chain's CDR3 is CASSLGGRAEYEQFF. CDR3 DNA sequence: TGTGCCAGCAGTTTGGGCGGGAGGGCCGAATACGAGCAGTTCTTC.

The V gene is TRBV2, the J gene TRBJ2-1; 9 bases agree with TRBD1. Germline V gene sequence: CDR1 SNHLY, CDR2 FYNNEI. CDR3 length equals 16 residues. Trimming cost V 6 bases and J 6 bases; bases outside gene matches: 12. DNA of the CDR3: TGTGCCAGCAGCGGAAGGGGACAGGGACTATCCAATGAGCAGTTCTTC. It is translated as CASSGRGQGLSNEQFF.

CDR3 in amino acids: CASSNSPLEQYF. The CDR3 region has the DNA TGTGCCAGCAGCAATTCTCCTCTCGAGCAGTACTTC. The chain has TRBV27 and TRBJ2-7, with D unresolved. There are 12 residues in the CDR3. Trimming pared 6 bases from V and 6 bases from J, leaving 12 bases between. Germline-derived CDR1 and CDR2 are MNHEY and SMNVEV (reference sequence).

This clonotype showed up just once. The chain links TRBV27 to TRBJ2-7, with a tentative D call TRBD1 (5 bases). Trimming stripped 5 bases from V and 5 bases from J, with 19 bases between. Germline loops: CDR1 MNHEY, CDR2 SMNVEV (reference sequence). CDR3 length: 15 amino acids. This chain's CDR3 is CASSPSLGRGHEQYF. The CDR3 region has the DNA TGTGCCAGCAGTCCCTCCTTAGGTAGGGGCCACGAGCAGTACTTC.

This rearrangement joins TRBV12-3 or TRBV12-4 to TRBJ2-7; 10 bases fit TRBD1. The CDR3 contains 16 residues. Germline trimming cut 5 bases from V and 3 bases from J; bases unmatched to any gene: 10. CDR3 in DNA: TGTGCCAGCAGTCTTCTTACCGGGACAGGGGTCTACGAGCAGTACTTC. This encodes CASSLLTGTGVYEQYF.

This clonotype showed up just once. This rearrangement joins TRBV7-6 to TRBJ2-1; 8 bases are shared with TRBD2. Germline assignment: CDR1 SGHVS and CDR2 FNYEAQ. V lost 5 bases and J lost 6; bases outside the gene matches: 9. The CDR3 covers 15 residues. In DNA form, the CDR3 reads TGTGCCAGCAGCGCCTTAGCGGGAAGGGGCAATGAGCAGTTCTTC. Its translation is CASSALAGRGNEQFF.

This chain's CDR3 is CASSLNLAELYNEQFF. CDR3 coding DNA: TGTGCCAGCAGTTTAAATCTAGCGGAACTATACAATGAGCAGTTCTTC. This chain connects TRBV27 to TRBJ2-1; 7 bases line up with TRBD2. The CDR3 is 16 residues long. V dropped 2 bases and J dropped 4; count of bases not matched to a gene: 8. Per the germline V gene, CDR1 is MNHEY and CDR2 is SMNVEV (reference sequence).

CDR3 region: CASSRGNGKTSEAFF. CDR3 DNA: TGTGCCAGCAGCCGAGGAAACGGAAAAACCTCTGAAGCTTTCTTT. The chain combines TRBV16 with TRBJ1-1; no clear D. Germline V CDR1 and CDR2: KGHSY, FQNENV. The CDR3 totals 15 residues. Between the trimmed V and J ends, which lost 4 bases and 6 bases, there was a span of 18 bases.

The chain employs TRBV29-1 and TRBJ2-3, with D perhaps matching TRBD1 or TRBD2 (11 bases each). CDR1 and CDR2 from the germline V gene are SQVTM and ANQGSEA. This CDR3 region has 21 residues. V lost 6 bases and J lost 4, with 38 bases in between. The CDR3, as DNA: TGCAGCGTCCCGACGACTAGCGGGGACAGGGGGGGGCTCATGGGCTCAGATACGCAGTATTTT. It codes for CSVPTTSGDRGGLMGSDTQYF.

The chain carries TRBV6-6 and TRBJ2-7, with TRBD1 identical over 9 bases. CDR1 is MNHNY and CDR2 is SVGAGI in the germline V gene (reference sequence). V trimming: 8 bases; J trimming: 6 bases; junction bases outside the gene matches: 11. CDR3 length: 14 residues. This CDR3 reads CASSGQGISAEQYF. CDR3 coding DNA: TGTGCCAGCTCGGGACAGGGTATATCGGCCGAGCAGTACTTC.

This chain joins TRBV19 and TRBJ2-7; D is perhaps TRBD1 or TRBD2 (5 bases each). V lost 5 bases and J 0 bases, leaving 14 bases between the germline ends. The CDR3 covers 15 residues. Germline CDR1 is LNHDA and CDR2 is SQIVND (reference sequence). CDR3 protein: CASSPRWDGSYEQYF. In nucleotides, the CDR3 is TGTGCCAGTAGTCCCCGGTGGGACGGCTCCTACGAGCAGTACTTC. Supplemented by reference TRBV19 and TRBJ2-7, the full variable domain reads DGGITQSPKYLFRKEGQNVTLSCEQNLNHDAMYWYRQDPGQGLRLIYYSQIVNDFQKGDIAEGYSVSREKKESFPLTVTSAQKNPTAFYLCASSPRWDGSYEQYFGPGTRLTVT.

In nucleotides, the CDR3 is TGTGCCAGCTACAGGGACCGGGTCTACAATGAGCAGTTCTTC. This encodes CASYRDRVYNEQFF. The chain recombines TRBV6-5 with TRBJ2-1, with a weak D call TRBD1 (6 bases). The CDR3 loop spans 14 amino acids. The V end was cut by 8 bases, the J end by 3 bases, with 14 bases between. Germline V gene lookup returns CDR1 MNHEY and CDR2 SVGAGI.

The J gene is TRBJ2-7, the V gene TRBV27; unclear D gene. V lost 3 bases and J 2 bases, leaving 8 bases between the germline ends. Germline CDR1 is MNHEY and CDR2 is SMNVEV (reference sequence). The CDR3 loop spans 13 amino acids. CDR3 sequence (DNA): TGTGCCAGCAGTTTCAACACACCCTACGAGCAGTACTTC. Translation: CASSFNTPYEQYF.

In this sample, this clonotype turned up once. This chain connects TRBV30 to TRBJ2-1, with 8 bases identical to TRBD2. Germline V gene lookup returns CDR1 GTSNPN and CDR2 SVGIG (reference sequence). The CDR3 consists of 17 residues. The J segment lost 8 bases and the V segment lost 1 base, leaving 16 bases of the junction unmatched. The DNA for the CDR3 is TGTGCCTGGAGTGGTCTAGCGGGTCAAGCCTCCGGCGATGAGCAGTTCTTC. Encoded protein: CAWSGLAGQASGDEQFF.

This sequence joins TRBV11-1 and TRBJ2-1, with TRBD1 matching over 9 bases. CDR3 length: 20 residues. CDR1 and CDR2 from the germline V gene are SGHAT and FQDESV (reference sequence). The junction had 20 bases not matched to a gene; V was cut back by 1 base and J by 7 bases. The CDR3 DNA reads as TGTGCCAGCAGCTTAGTTCTCCGGGACAGGGTAATTGGCAGACTAAATGAGCAGTTCTTC. This gives the protein CASSLVLRDRVIGRLNEQFF.